Listed below are T cell receptor beta chains from one sample, sequenced in a study of blood T cell repertoires in COVID-19. Assay: immunoSEQ multiplex PCR; the TCRdb copy retains only in-frame clones and omits some. The sample contains more than 100,000 clones, roughly 88% of which appear only once. Sequenced sample: peripheral blood. These TCRs come from a man aged 65 to 79 with active COVID-19. Both conserved end residues are part of each CDR3. A D gene is named only where the DNA matches it firmly. Expanded clones get a size class; other rows say once, few or many, or leave the size out.

CASSSTSGAPQETQYF	TGTGCCAGCAGTTCGACTAGCGGAGCCCCCCAAGAGACCCAGTACTTC	-	TRBD2	TRBJ2-5	TRBV28
CSAPQGVEQYF	TGCAGTGCGCCACAGGGGGTCGAGCAGTACTTC	-	TRBD1	TRBJ2-7	TRBV20-1
CASSVTGTGDQETQYF	TGTGCCAGCAGTGTAACCGGGACAGGGGACCAAGAGACCCAGTACTTC	-	TRBD1	TRBJ2-5	TRBV28
CASSWTGGETQYF	TGTGCCAGCAGTTGGACAGGGGGAGAGACCCAGTACTTC	few	TRBD1	TRBJ2-5	TRBV6-5
CASSAGGLGGYTEAFF	TGTGCCAGCAGTGCGGGGGGCCTCGGGGGCTATACTGAAGCTTTCTTT	-	-	TRBJ1-1	TRBV6-1
CASSLDRGLPHEQYF	TGTGCCAGCAGCCTCGACAGGGGGCTCCCTCACGAGCAGTACTTC	-	TRBD1	TRBJ2-7	TRBV6-2/TRBV6-3
CASSAGTPMETQYF	TGTGCCAGCAGCGCCGGGACACCTATGGAGACCCAGTACTTC	-	-	TRBJ2-5	TRBV9
CASSEMGQNLLAFF	TGTGCCAGCAGTGAAATGGGGCAGAATCTTCTAGCTTTCTTT	once	-	TRBJ1-1	TRBV6-1
CASSSDSPGFSTDTQYF	TGTGCCAGCAGTTCCGACTCGCCCGGATTTAGCACAGATACGCAGTATTTT	-	-	TRBJ2-3	TRBV3-1/TRBV3-2
CASQGDYGYTF	TGTGCCAGCCAGGGGGACTATGGCTACACCTTC	-	TRBD1	TRBJ1-2	TRBV18
CASSTGQEGEKLFF	TGTGCCAGCAGCACCGGACAGGAGGGGGAAAAACTGTTTTTT	-	TRBD1	TRBJ1-4	TRBV11-2
CASSPGGEGTEAFF	TGTGCCAGCTCACCAGGGGGGGAAGGCACTGAAGCTTTCTTT	-	-	TRBJ1-1	TRBV18
CASSFGGHPDTQYF	TGTGCCAGCAGCTTCGGGGGGCACCCAGATACGCAGTATTTT	-	-	TRBJ2-3	TRBV5-5
CASSTGLAGYEQYF	TGTGCCAGCAGTACCGGACTAGCGGGCTACGAGCAGTACTTC	-	TRBD2	TRBJ2-7	TRBV27
CASSQSGANVLTF	TGTGCCAGCAGCCAGTCTGGGGCCAACGTCCTGACTTTC	-	-	TRBJ2-6	TRBV28
CASSYSPGDTEAFF	TGTGCCAGCAGTTACTCTCCAGGGGACACTGAAGCTTTCTTT	-	-	TRBJ1-1	TRBV6-7
CASSYRDPREGSKQYF	TGTGCCAGCAGTTACAGGGACCCACGGGAGGGGAGTAAGCAGTACTTC	-	TRBD2	TRBJ2-7	TRBV6-5
CASSGQGMVAFF	TGTGCCAGCTCAGGACAGGGGATGGTTGCTTTCTTT	-	TRBD1	TRBJ1-1	TRBV18
CASSLGGRMNTEAFF	TGTGCCAGCAGCCTGGGCGGGCGGATGAACACTGAAGCTTTCTTT	-	-	TRBJ1-1	TRBV3-1/TRBV3-2
CASSTGRGEQFF	TGTGCCAGCAGTACTGGGAGGGGTGAGCAGTTCTTC	once	TRBD2	TRBJ2-1	TRBV3-1/TRBV3-2
CASSIGGRATDTQYF	TGTGCCAGTAGCATTGGCGGGAGGGCCACAGATACGCAGTATTTT	-	TRBD2	TRBJ2-3	TRBV19
CAIGKEGNQPQHF	TGTGCCATCGGCAAAGAGGGCAATCAGCCCCAGCATTTT	few	-	TRBJ1-5	TRBV2
CASSANSQGAYGYTF	TGCGCCAGCAGCGCTAACAGTCAGGGGGCGTATGGCTACACCTTC	few	TRBD1	TRBJ1-2	TRBV5-1